Sequencing of this T cell receptor (beta chain) was carried out in a study of CD8 T cells in ankylosing spondylitis. The germline CDR1 and CDR2 sequences are SGDLS and YYNGEE. V shed 2 bases and J shed 0 bases, with 8 bases lying between them. The length of the CDR3 is 15 residues. It was by quantitative 5'-RACE with molecular barcodes that TCR beta libraries were made. A single record per CDR3 protein comes from TCRdb applying MiXCR to the 5' RACE reads. The sample includes 150,000 or so distinct CDR3 sequences, approximately 20% of them seen just once. This clonotype has ten or more counts. The sequence was obtained from a male donor with ankylosing spondylitis or in good health (not recorded which). Sequencing used blood, either unsorted or a sorted T cell fraction (not recorded which). The V gene is TRBV9, the J gene TRBJ2-2, with D perhaps assigned TRBD1 or TRBD2 (5 bases each). CDR3 in amino acids: CASSVWGSNTGELFF. In nucleotides, the CDR3 is TGTGCCAGCAGCGTTTGGGGGTCGAACACCGGGGAGCTGTTTTTT. Variable domain in full (rest from reference TRBV9 and TRBJ2-2): DSGVTQTPKHLITATGQRVTLRCSPRSGDLSVYWYQQSLDQGLQFLIQYYNGEERAKGNILERFSAQQFPDLHSELNLSSLELGDSALYFCASSVWGSNTGELFFGEGSRLTVL.